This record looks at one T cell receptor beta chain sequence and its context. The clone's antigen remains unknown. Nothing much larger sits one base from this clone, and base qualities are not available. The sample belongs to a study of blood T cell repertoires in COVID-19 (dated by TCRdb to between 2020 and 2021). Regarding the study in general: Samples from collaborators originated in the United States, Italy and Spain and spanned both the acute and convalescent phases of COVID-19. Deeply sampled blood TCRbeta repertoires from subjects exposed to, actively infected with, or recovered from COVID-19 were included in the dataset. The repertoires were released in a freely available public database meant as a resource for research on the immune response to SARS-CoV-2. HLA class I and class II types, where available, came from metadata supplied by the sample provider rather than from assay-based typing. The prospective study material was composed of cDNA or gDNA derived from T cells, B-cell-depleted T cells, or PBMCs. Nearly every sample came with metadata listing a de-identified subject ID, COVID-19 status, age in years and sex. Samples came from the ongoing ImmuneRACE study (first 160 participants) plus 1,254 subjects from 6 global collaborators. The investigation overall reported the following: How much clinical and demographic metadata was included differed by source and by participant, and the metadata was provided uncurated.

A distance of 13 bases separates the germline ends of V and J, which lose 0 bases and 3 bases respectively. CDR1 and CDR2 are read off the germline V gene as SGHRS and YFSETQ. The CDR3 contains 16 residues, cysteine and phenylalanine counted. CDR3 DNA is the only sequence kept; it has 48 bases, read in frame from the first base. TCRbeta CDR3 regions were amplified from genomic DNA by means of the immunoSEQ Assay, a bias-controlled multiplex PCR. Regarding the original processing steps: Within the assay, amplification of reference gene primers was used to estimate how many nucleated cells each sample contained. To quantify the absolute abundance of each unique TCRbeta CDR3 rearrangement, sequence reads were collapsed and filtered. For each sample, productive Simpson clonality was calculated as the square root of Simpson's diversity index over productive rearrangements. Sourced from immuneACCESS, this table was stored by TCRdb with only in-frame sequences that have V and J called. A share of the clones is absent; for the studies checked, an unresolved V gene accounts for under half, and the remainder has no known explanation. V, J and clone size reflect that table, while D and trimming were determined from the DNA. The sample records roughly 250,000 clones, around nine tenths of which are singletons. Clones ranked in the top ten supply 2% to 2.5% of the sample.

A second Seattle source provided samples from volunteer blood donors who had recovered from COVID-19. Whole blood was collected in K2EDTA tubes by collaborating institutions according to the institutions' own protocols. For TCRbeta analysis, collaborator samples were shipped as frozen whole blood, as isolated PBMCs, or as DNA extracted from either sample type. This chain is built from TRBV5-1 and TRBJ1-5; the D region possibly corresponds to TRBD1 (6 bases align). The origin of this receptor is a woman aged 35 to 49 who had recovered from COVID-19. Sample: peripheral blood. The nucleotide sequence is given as TGCGCCAGCAGCTTGGCAGGAGGGGGGGCCAATCAGCCCCAGCATTTT. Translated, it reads CASSLAGGGANQPQHF.